The 32 T cell receptor beta chains reported below all come from one sample, sequenced in a study of early T cells in non-severe SARS-CoV-2 infection (TCRdb year 2021). Receptor amplification or capture employed 5' RACE. These reads were obtained on a NextSeq 500. TCRdb passed the public sequencing reads through fastp at Q25 and MiXCR, retaining productive beta sequences. Identical CDR3 protein sequences are pooled into one entry, listed with their most common genes and DNA. Here the sample has around 19,000 distinct CDR3 sequences; roughly 6.1% occur a single time. Together, the top ten hold 5.5% to 8% of the sample. Sequenced: whole blood. The origin of the receptors is an adult who was a healthcare worker with PCR-confirmed SARS-CoV-2 infection or an uninfected control (not recorded which).

This clonotype showed up many times. V is TRBV2 and J is TRBJ1-6; D is ambiguous. Germline V gene data show CDR1 as SNHLY and CDR2 as FYNNEI. The CDR3 contains 12 residues. CDR3 sequence reads: CAAARINSPLHF. The CDR3 nucleotides read TGTGCGGCAGCACGGATTAATTCACCCCTCCACTTT.

This clonotype was counted ten times or more. The gene calls are TRBV6-6 and TRBJ2-2; the D gene is possibly TRBD1 (6 bases). Trimming cost V 8 bases and J 7 bases, with 14 bases left between them. Looked up from germline, CDR1 is MNHNY and CDR2 is SVGAGI (reference sequence). CDR3 length: 13 amino acids. CDR3 loop: CASPDSRGGELFF. The CDR3 nucleotides are TGTGCCAGCCCGGACAGTCGTGGCGGGGAGCTGTTTTTT.

The sample holds many counts of this clonotype. This rearrangement joins TRBV6-2 or TRBV6-3 to TRBJ2-6, with 13 bases lining up with TRBD2. The CDR3 sequence is 20 residues long. The V gene end was trimmed by 4 bases and the J gene end by 0 bases; junction bases not matched to a gene: 9. CDR1 is MNHEY, CDR2 SVGEGT, per germline. Here the CDR3 reads CASSSPTSGRTLSGANVLTF. In DNA form, the CDR3 reads TGTGCCAGCAGTTCGCCGACTAGCGGGAGGACTCTCTCTGGGGCCAACGTCCTGACTTTC.

This clonotype was recorded at least ten times. The genes are TRBV4-2 and TRBJ2-5; a weak D match, TRBD2 (6 bases). Trimming removed 1 base from V and 4 bases from J, with 7 bases in between. This CDR3 is 13 amino acids long. Germline V gene data show CDR1 as LGHNA and CDR2 as YNFKEQ. CDR3 nucleotide sequence: TGTGCCAGCAGCCAAGCGGGAGCAGAGACCCAGTACTTC. Protein: CASSQAGAETQYF.

This rearrangement joins TRBV12-3 or TRBV12-4 to TRBJ1-2; no reliable D call. V shed 5 bases and J shed 5 bases, with 27 bases lying between them. CDR3 length: 18 residues. The CDR3 loop reads CASSHQRTDGGLEYGYTF. CDR3 DNA: TGTGCCAGCAGTCACCAACGGACGGACGGAGGTCTAGAGTATGGCTACACCTTC.

This clonotype is categorized as medium-sized. This chain connects TRBV20-1 to TRBJ2-2; possibly TRBD1 or TRBD2 for D (5 bases each). Trimming pared 7 bases from V and 0 bases from J, leaving 18 bases between. This CDR3 has 16 amino acids. CDR1 and CDR2 from the germline V gene are DFQATT and SNEGSKA (reference sequence). The CDR3 protein is CSVTNPGGANTGELFF. Here the CDR3 DNA reads TGCAGTGTTACCAATCCTGGGGGAGCGAACACCGGGGAGCTGTTTTTT.

This chain links TRBV2 with TRBJ2-7; D gene uncertain. The CDR3 extends over 12 amino acids. CDR1 and CDR2 (germline): SNHLY, FYNNEI. Trimming pared 7 bases from V and 3 bases from J, leaving 10 bases between. The CDR3 sequence: CASNGENYEQYF. In DNA form, the CDR3 reads TGTGCCAGCAATGGAGAGAACTACGAGCAGTACTTC.

This clonotype came up many times. The chain combines TRBV12-3 or TRBV12-4 with TRBJ1-1; 7 bases match TRBD1. The CDR3 has 14 residues. V shed 4 bases, J shed 0 bases, and the junction held 2 bases outside the gene matches. CDR3 region: CASSSGTVNTEAFF. The CDR3 DNA sequence: TGTGCCAGCAGTTCGGGGACAGTGAACACTGAAGCTTTCTTT.

The chain combines TRBV27 with TRBJ2-5; the D call may be TRBD1 or TRBD2 (5 bases each). Germline V gene data show CDR1 as MNHEY and CDR2 as SMNVEV (reference sequence). The CDR3 length is 16 residues. The V and J ends lost 5 bases and 5 bases respectively, with 21 bases between them. The CDR3 region has the DNA TGTGCCAGCAGTCACGACCCCCCGTCGGGACCTGAGACCCAGTACTTC. It yields the protein CASSHDPPSGPETQYF.

This clonotype appeared many times. V and J are TRBV12-3 or TRBV12-4 and TRBJ1-2; tentative D call: TRBD1 (5 bases). V lost 3 bases and J lost 0, with 14 bases in between. The CDR3 sequence is 16 residues long. CDR3 bases: TGTGCCAGCAGTTTCGATTCCCAGGGAACTAACTATGGCTACACCTTC. It encodes CASSFDSQGTNYGYTF.

By share, this clonotype counts as medium-sized. The CDR3 sequence is CASGTSGANVLTF. CDR3 nucleotides: TGTGCCAGCGGTACCTCTGGGGCCAACGTCCTGACTTTC. The chain uses TRBV28 and TRBJ2-6; D unresolved. The CDR3 runs 13 residues. Between the trimmed V and J ends, which lost 8 bases and 0 bases, there was a span of 5 bases. The germline V gene has CDR1 MDHEN and CDR2 SYDVKM.

This clonotype was seen many times. The chain is built from TRBV10-1 and TRBJ2-7; 8 positions agree with TRBD1. The germline V gene encodes CDR1 WNHNN and CDR2 SYGVQD (reference sequence). V lost 3 bases, J lost 2 bases, and 3 bases stayed unmatched. The CDR3 is 14 amino acids. The CDR3 is CASSEIRGPYEQYF. The CDR3 bases are TGCGCCAGCAGTGAAATCAGGGGGCCCTACGAGCAGTACTTC.

This clonotype was found many times. The V call is TRBV5-4, the J call TRBJ1-2; possible D gene TRBD1, 5 bases. Germline V CDR1 and CDR2: SGHNT, YYREEE (reference sequence). The CDR3 has 13 amino acids. Trimming took off 2 bases at V and 1 base at J, with 6 bases between the two ends. As DNA, the CDR3 is TGTGCCAGCAGCTTTGACAGTAACTATGGCTACACCTTC. Translating it yields CASSFDSNYGYTF.

This clonotype was seen at least ten times. The rearrangement joins TRBV5-1 to TRBJ2-7; D is perhaps TRBD1 (6 bases). This CDR3 contains 15 residues. Trimming removed 3 bases at V and 7 bases at J, with 20 bases between. Germline V gene sequence: CDR1 SGHRS, CDR2 YFSETQ. CDR3 loop: CASSWGQVPSWEQYF. CDR3 nucleotide sequence: TGCGCCAGCAGCTGGGGACAAGTCCCCTCCTGGGAGCAGTACTTC.

This clonotype has ten or more counts. V is TRBV12-3 or TRBV12-4 and J is TRBJ2-7, with TRBD1 identical over 7 bases. The length of the CDR3 is 14 residues. V was clipped by 4 bases and J by 5 bases; unmatched bases: 8. Here the CDR3 DNA reads TGTGCCAGCAGTTCGGCCGACAGGGTCCACGAGCAGTACTTC. Translating gives CASSSADRVHEQYF.

This clonotype was observed at least ten times. V and J are TRBV19 and TRBJ1-5; possibly TRBD1 for D (5 bases). Looked up from germline, CDR1 is LNHDA and CDR2 is SQIVND (reference sequence). This CDR3 contains 13 residues. V dropped 6 bases and J dropped 10 bases, with 16 bases sitting between them. For the CDR3, the DNA is TGTGCCAGTAGGGACACAAGAGGCGGCCCCCAGCATTTT. Protein sequence: CASRDTRGGPQHF. The variable domain in full, completed from reference TRBV19 and TRBJ1-5, reads DGGITQSPKYLFRKEGQNVTLSCEQNLNHDAMYWYRQDPGQGLRLIYYSQIVNDFQKGDIAEGYSVSREKKESFPLTVTSAQKNPTAFYLCASRDTRGGPQHFGDGTRLSIL.

Within the sample, this clonotype is medium-sized. This chain joins TRBV11-2 and TRBJ2-3; D may correspond to TRBD1 or TRBD2 (6 bases each). CDR3 length: 12 amino acids. V was shortened by 3 bases and J by 13 bases, with 14 bases between the two germline ends. Germline CDR1 is SGHAT and CDR2 is FQNNGV. CDR3 amino acids: CASSLGGPGEYF. DNA of the CDR3: TGTGCCAGCAGCTTGGGGGGCCCGGGCGAGTATTTT.

This clonotype has at least ten counts. This sequence joins TRBV28 and TRBJ2-2; possibly TRBD1 for D (5 bases). The V end lost 8 bases, the J end lost 5 bases, and 15 bases lay between the germline ends. Germline V gene lookup returns CDR1 MDHEN and CDR2 SYDVKM. CDR3 length equals 14 residues. In nucleotides, the CDR3 is TGTGCCAGCCTCCCAGGGCTACGAACCGGGGAGCTGTTTTTT. This encodes CASLPGLRTGELFF.

This clonotype was observed many times. This rearrangement joins TRBV9 to TRBJ1-4; D is possibly TRBD1 (5 bases). V shed 0 bases and J shed 3 bases, with 12 bases lying between them. The CDR3 has 16 amino acids. Germline V CDR1 and CDR2: SGDLS, YYNGEE. The CDR3 nucleotides read TGTGCCAGCAGCGTAGGGATTACAGGCCCTAATGAAAAACTGTTTTTT. Its translation: CASSVGITGPNEKLFF.

This clonotype was counted at least ten times. The genes are TRBV20-1 and TRBJ1-4; TRBD1 agrees at 10 bases. The CDR3 extends over 14 amino acids. The V and J ends lost 3 bases and 10 bases, in that order; junction bases with no gene match: 8. Germline V CDR1 and CDR2: DFQATT, SNEGSKA (reference sequence). The CDR3 loop is CSARTGGASGKLFF. The CDR3 bases are TGCAGTGCTAGGACAGGGGGCGCATCAGGAAAACTGTTTTTT.

This clonotype was seen many times. This chain joins TRBV7-9 and TRBJ1-6; D ambiguous. V dropped 5 bases and J dropped 0 bases, with 11 bases sitting between them. The CDR3 sequence is 16 residues long. Germline loops: CDR1 SEHNR, CDR2 FQNEAQ (reference sequence). CDR3 in amino acids: CASSPTLSSYNSPLHF. The CDR3 DNA sequence: TGTGCCAGCAGCCCCACGTTAAGCTCCTATAATTCACCCCTCCACTTT.

In this sample, this clonotype turned up many times. V gene TRBV4-1 combines with J gene TRBJ1-4; D ambiguous. Germline CDR1 and CDR2: MGHRA and YSYEKL. CDR3 length equals 14 residues. V shed 6 bases and J shed 5 bases, with 13 bases lying between them. The CDR3 DNA is TGCGCCAGCAGTCACCCCGGTACCAATGAAAAACTGTTTTTT. Protein sequence: CASSHPGTNEKLFF.

This clonotype occurred a few times. The chain carries TRBV19 and TRBJ1-2, with a possible D match to TRBD1 (6 bases). CDR1 and CDR2 from the germline V gene are LNHDA and SQIVND (reference sequence). CDR3 size: 14 residues. Trimming removed 5 bases from V and 7 bases from J, with 17 bases in between. CDR3 in DNA: TGTGCCAGTAGTCCTCCGGGACACCCTCTTGGCTACACCTTC. This gives the protein CASSPPGHPLGYTF.

In this sample, this clonotype turned up many times. The V gene is TRBV10-1, the J gene TRBJ1-1, with no clear D. The ends were cut back, 4 bases at V and 2 bases at J, with 8 bases in the middle. The CDR3 is 13 residues long. CDR1 is WNHNN, CDR2 SYGVQD, per germline (reference sequence). CDR3 nucleotide sequence: TGCGCCAGCAGTGCGAAGGGAAACACTGAAGCTTTCTTT. The encoded protein is CASSAKGNTEAFF.

The V call is TRBV12-3 or TRBV12-4, the J call TRBJ2-7; D might be TRBD2 (8 bases). The CDR3 loop spans 15 amino acids. Trimming left V 6 bases short and J 6 bases short, with 21 bases between. The CDR3, as DNA: TGTGCCAGCAGCCCCGCAGGGGGACTAGTAAGCGAGCAGTACTTC. It codes for CASSPAGGLVSEQYF.

Comments on this clonotype: A much larger clone lies a single base off, so this may be a read error. The chain links TRBV27 to TRBJ1-2; TRBD1 agrees at 8 bases. This CDR3 region has 14 residues. Germline V gives CDR1 MNHEY, CDR2 SMNVEV (reference sequence). The CDR3 region has the DNA TGTGCCAGCAGTTACGGGACAGGAGAATATGGCTGCACCTTC. It encodes CASSYGTGEYGCTF.

At least ten counts were recorded for this clonotype. The chain links TRBV19 to TRBJ2-7, with D tentatively TRBD2 (5 bases). The CDR3 has 14 residues. In germline, CDR1 is LNHDA, CDR2 SQIVND (reference sequence). V was shortened by 4 bases and J by 1 base, with 11 bases between the two germline ends. Written as DNA, the CDR3 is TGTGCCAGTAGTAGAGGAGGTCCGTCCTACGAGCAGTACTTC. Translation gives CASSRGGPSYEQYF. Together with reference TRBV19 and TRBJ2-7, the CDR3 gives the full variable domain: DGGITQSPKYLFRKEGQNVTLSCEQNLNHDAMYWYRQDPGQGLRLIYYSQIVNDFQKGDIAEGYSVSREKKESFPLTVTSAQKNPTAFYLCASSRGGPSYEQYFGPGTRLTVT.

This clonotype was observed many times. This sequence joins TRBV19 and TRBJ1-5, with D possibly matching TRBD1 (5 bases). The CDR3 has 16 amino acids. V was cut by 4 bases and J by 7 bases, with 20 bases left in between. The germline CDR1 and CDR2 sequences are LNHDA and SQIVND (reference sequence). The CDR3 sequence is CASSTPERGEGQPQHF. The CDR3 DNA reads TGTGCCAGTAGTACACCCGAGAGGGGAGAAGGACAGCCCCAGCATTTT.

The chain joins TRBV7-7 to TRBJ2-5, with TRBD1 matching over 10 bases. The length of the CDR3 is 14 residues. The V gene's germline CDR1 is SSHAT and CDR2 FNYEAQ (reference sequence). V was clipped by 4 bases and J by 5 bases; unmatched bases: 4. CDR3 coding DNA: TGTGCCAGCAGCTCACTGGGACAGGGGGAGACCCAGTACTTC. Its translation: CASSSLGQGETQYF.

In this sample, this clonotype turned up many times. V is TRBV7-2 and J is TRBJ1-4; weak D call: TRBD1 (5 bases). This CDR3 comprises 13 residues. CDR1 is SGHTA, CDR2 FQGNSA, per germline. Trimming left V 5 bases short and J 10 bases short, with 14 bases between. The CDR3 sequence is CASSPAGRGKLFF. Written as DNA, the CDR3 is TGTGCCAGCAGCCCAGCGGGTAGGGGAAAACTGTTTTTT.

By frequency in the sample, this clonotype is medium-sized (0.01 to 0.1%). This chain joins TRBV19 and TRBJ2-1, with TRBD1 matching 7 bases. Germline trimming cut 7 bases from V and 0 bases from J; bases unmatched to any gene: 3. Germline CDR1 LNHDA, CDR2 SQIVND (reference sequence). The CDR3 has 14 amino acids. The chain's CDR3 is CASTRGLSYNEQFF. Written as DNA, the CDR3 is TGTGCCAGTACGAGGGGGCTCTCCTACAATGAGCAGTTCTTC. The entire variable domain, with the rest obtained from reference TRBV19 and TRBJ2-1, is as follows: DGGITQSPKYLFRKEGQNVTLSCEQNLNHDAMYWYRQDPGQGLRLIYYSQIVNDFQKGDIAEGYSVSREKKESFPLTVTSAQKNPTAFYLCASTRGLSYNEQFFGPGTRLTVL.

This clonotype is deemed medium-sized. The chain links TRBV28 to TRBJ2-2; maybe TRBD2 (6 bases). Germline loops: CDR1 MDHEN, CDR2 SYDVKM. The CDR3 runs 13 residues. V lost 6 bases and J 6 bases, leaving 11 bases between the germline ends. The CDR3 is CASSNRESGELFF. For the CDR3, the DNA is TGTGCCAGCAGCAATCGGGAGTCCGGGGAGCTGTTTTTT.